This T cell receptor (beta chain) emerged from a study of cytomegalovirus exposure and HLA in healthy donors. This CDR3 contains 13 residues. The V and J ends lost 8 bases and 3 bases, in that order; junction bases with no gene match: 4. Germline V CDR1 and CDR2: LNHNV, YYDKDF (reference sequence). Study results and caveats: Trimming of TCR beta V- and J-genes showed a link, identified in a later analysis, to a missense DCLRE1C variant.

PCR employed 60 Vbeta and 13 Jbeta primers. Libraries were prepared by immunoSEQ multiplex PCR; TCRdb keeps only in-frame clonotypes and omits some of them. This sample carries about 93,000 clones, 82% of them seen once, and the ten largest clones take approximately 3.6%. As for this clone: The antigen is undetermined.

The V call is TRBV15, the J call TRBJ2-3, with 8 bases lining up with TRBD2. The sample consisted of PBMCs. The origin of this receptor is a man aged 45-65 years in good health and CMV-seronegative. CDR3 region: CATGGGRTDTQYF. CDR3 DNA: TGTGCCACCGGGGGCGGGAGGACAGATACGCAGTATTTT. The full variable domain, completed using reference TRBV15 and TRBJ2-3, is DAMVIQNPRYQVTQFGKPVTLSCSQTLNHNVMYWYQQKSSQAPKLLFHYYDKDFNNEADTPDNFQSRRPNTSFCFLDIRSPGLGDTAMYLCATGGGRTDTQYFGPGTRLTVL.